A selection of T cell receptor beta chains follows, all from one sample in a study of blood T cells in healthy people across ages. TCRdb processed the 5' RACE reads anew with MiXCR; each CDR3 protein has one entry. The data contain roughly 1.7 million distinct CDR3 sequences, about 32% of them singletons. The sequencing input was blood. All receptors derive from a woman younger than 45 in good health. Each CDR3 is given with its conserved first and last residue. D genes are given only for firm matches. Some rows have no size entry. The others give once, few or many, or a class for an expanded clone.

>.|TRBV7-9|TRBJ1-4|few
CASSLLVGEKLFF
TGTGCCAGCAGCTTACTGGTTGGCGAAAAACTGTTTTTT
>.|TRBV5-1|TRBJ1-1|.
CASSLWGRADTEAFF
TGCGCCAGCAGCTTGTGGGGTAGGGCGGATACTGAAGCTTTCTTT
>.|TRBV2|TRBJ2-1|.
CASSEIGVSSYNEQFF
TGTGCCAGCAGTGAAATTGGGGTGAGCTCCTACAATGAGCAGTTCTTC
>.|TRBV18|TRBJ1-2|.
CASSPLTGAGYTF
TGTGCCAGCTCACCTTTGACGGGGGCTGGCTACACCTTC
>TRBD1|TRBV20-1|TRBJ2-1|.
CSARDPQGAGNEQFF
TGCAGTGCTAGAGATCCACAGGGGGCTGGCAATGAGCAGTTCTTC
>TRBD1|TRBV20-1|TRBJ1-1|few
CSAPGASDRLNTEAFF
TGCAGTGCCCCCGGTGCTTCGGACAGGTTGAACACTGAAGCTTTCTTT
>.|TRBV9|TRBJ2-5|.
CASSKGGGPTIQETQYF
TGTGCCAGCAGTAAGGGTGGTGGTCCAACTATCCAAGAGACCCAGTACTTC
>.|TRBV20-1|TRBJ1-1|.
CSAWTDMNTEAFF
TGCAGTGCCTGGACAGATATGAACACTGAAGCTTTCTTT
>.|TRBV15|TRBJ1-1|few
CATSTSAWDGNTEAFF
TGTGCCACCAGCACCAGCGCCTGGGACGGGAACACTGAAGCTTTCTTT
>TRBD2|TRBV9|TRBJ2-1|.
CASSVDHGLAGAEQFF
TGTGCCAGCAGCGTAGACCATGGGCTAGCGGGGGCTGAGCAGTTCTTC
>.|TRBV20-1|TRBJ1-4|few
CSAWTASISTNEKLFF
TGCAGTGCTTGGACAGCGTCGATCTCAACTAATGAAAAACTGTTTTTT
>TRBD2|TRBV27|TRBJ2-3|.
CASSLLAGGTPGTQYF
TGTGCCAGCAGTTTATTGGCGGGAGGAACACCGGGAACGCAGTATTTT
>TRBD1|TRBV13|TRBJ1-2|.
CAPRHRGQGSGYTF
TGTGCCCCGAGACATAGGGGGCAGGGATCAGGCTACACCTTC
>TRBD2|TRBV4-1|TRBJ2-3|.
CASSRTGLAQPTDTQYF
TGCGCCAGCAGCCGAACCGGACTAGCCCAACCAACAGATACGCAGTATTTT
>.|TRBV6-4|TRBJ2-1|few
CASSDSLEEGEQFF
TGTGCCAGCAGCGATAGTTTGGAGGAGGGTGAGCAGTTCTTC
>.|TRBV7-6|TRBJ2-1|many
CASSLALRAPDNEQFF
TGTGCCAGCAGCTTAGCGCTGCGCGCTCCCGACAATGAGCAGTTCTTC
>TRBD2|TRBV30|TRBJ2-7|.
CAWSGLAVEQYF
TGTGCCTGGAGCGGACTAGCGGTCGAGCAGTACTTC
>TRBD2|TRBV20-1|TRBJ2-4|.
CSAGGTRQYF
TGCAGTGCTGGCGGGACTAGGCAGTACTTC
>TRBD2|TRBV12-3/TRBV12-4|TRBJ2-1|.
CASSFGGESYNEQFF
TGTGCCAGCAGCTTTGGGGGGGAATCCTACAATGAGCAGTTCTTC
>.|TRBV10-3|TRBJ2-1|.
CASLSGAASSYNEQFF
TGTGCCAGCCTCTCCGGGGCCGCGAGCTCCTACAATGAGCAGTTCTTC
>.|TRBV6-6|TRBJ1-5|.
CASGVNQPRHF
TGTGCCAGCGGAGTTAATCAGCCCCGGCATTTT
>.|TRBV12-3/TRBV12-4|TRBJ2-1|.
CASSRTPLTYNEQFF
TGTGCCAGCAGTCGGACCCCACTAACCTACAATGAGCAGTTCTTC
>.|TRBV5-1|TRBJ1-2|few
CASSLDAGSYGYTF
TGCGCCAGCAGCTTGGACGCAGGATCCTATGGCTACACCTTC
>.|TRBV4-2|TRBJ2-1|many
CASSRLETGNNEQFF
TGTGCCAGCAGCCGTCTTGAGACTGGTAACAATGAGCAGTTCTTC